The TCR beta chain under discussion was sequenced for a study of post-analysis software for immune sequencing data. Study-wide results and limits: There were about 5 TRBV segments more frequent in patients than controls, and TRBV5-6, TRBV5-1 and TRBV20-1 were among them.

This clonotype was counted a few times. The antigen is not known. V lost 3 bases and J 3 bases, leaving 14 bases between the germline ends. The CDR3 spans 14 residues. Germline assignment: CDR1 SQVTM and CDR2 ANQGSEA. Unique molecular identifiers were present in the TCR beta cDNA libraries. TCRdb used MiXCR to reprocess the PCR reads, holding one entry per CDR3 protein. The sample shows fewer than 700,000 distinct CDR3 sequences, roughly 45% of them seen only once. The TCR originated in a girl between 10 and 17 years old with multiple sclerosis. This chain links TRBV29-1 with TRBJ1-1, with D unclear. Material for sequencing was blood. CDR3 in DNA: TGCAGCGTTGACGGGCGGATAGGGTACACTGAAGCTTTCTTT. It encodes CSVDGRIGYTEAFF.